Listed below are T cell receptor beta chains from one sample, sequenced in a study of CD8+CD57+ T cells in acquired aplastic anemia. Each CDR3 protein is one row after TCRdb ran MiXCR on the reads. The sample holds about 160,000 distinct CDR3 sequences; around 48% are singletons and the top ten take about 3%. Sequencing input: sorted CD4+, CD8+, or CD8+CD57+ T cells (not recorded which) from PBMCs. The receptors come from a human donor with aplastic anemia. Each CDR3 is given with its conserved first and last residue. The order of the fields is J gene, D gene, V gene, CDR3 protein. D genes are given only for firm matches.

J: TRBJ1-4
D: -
V: TRBV5-1
CDR3: CASSPTPNEKLFF

J: TRBJ1-2
D: -
V: TRBV11-2
CDR3: CASSLDRWQGSEGYTF

J: TRBJ1-6
D: -
V: TRBV10-3
CDR3: CASRRGTAYNSPLHF

J: TRBJ1-1
D: TRBD1
V: TRBV25-1
CDR3: CASTRGADRGMNTEAFF

J: TRBJ2-1
D: -
V: TRBV20-1
CDR3: CSASDASSYNEQFF

J: TRBJ1-2
D: TRBD1
V: TRBV20-1
CDR3: CSARGSGGFYGYAF

J: TRBJ2-3
D: -
V: TRBV19
CDR3: CASRPRGEGTDTQYF

J: TRBJ2-7
D: TRBD2
V: TRBV10-3
CDR3: CATASSASGSYEQYF

J: TRBJ1-6
D: -
V: TRBV25-1
CDR3: CASSSVWSDSPLHF

J: TRBJ2-3
D: -
V: TRBV7-2
CDR3: CASSLGPGGTDTQYF

J: TRBJ1-2
D: TRBD1
V: TRBV6-5
CDR3: CASSYDLDRSYGYTF

J: TRBJ2-5
D: -
V: TRBV7-2
CDR3: CASSLGGAAETQYF

J: TRBJ2-3
D: TRBD2
V: TRBV11-2
CDR3: CASSLDQGGDTQYF

J: TRBJ1-1
D: TRBD1
V: TRBV28
CDR3: CASSSTGTGDITEAFF

J: TRBJ2-5
D: -
V: TRBV19
CDR3: CASSPETAQETQYF

J: TRBJ2-1
D: TRBD2
V: TRBV6-1
CDR3: CASRGGDSINNEQFF

J: TRBJ2-1
D: TRBD2
V: TRBV27
CDR3: CASRLGGYSYNEQFF

J: TRBJ1-5
D: TRBD1
V: TRBV2
CDR3: CASGEGQGGGQPQHF

J: TRBJ2-7
D: -
V: TRBV10-1
CDR3: CASSNLAAEQYF

J: TRBJ2-1
D: -
V: TRBV6-1
CDR3: CASGKGVKGAGADEQFF

J: TRBJ2-5
D: TRBD2
V: TRBV29-1
CDR3: CSVEGTSGSGSQETQYF

J: TRBJ1-4
D: -
V: TRBV5-6
CDR3: CASSFTGEPNEKLFF

J: TRBJ2-1
D: -
V: TRBV3-1
CDR3: CASSNLSYNEQFF

J: TRBJ1-5
D: -
V: TRBV20-1
CDR3: CSATLGSNQPQHF

J: TRBJ1-6
D: TRBD1
V: TRBV20-1
CDR3: CSVKGQNNSPLHF

J: TRBJ1-2
D: -
V: TRBV30
CDR3: CAWGTVGYTF

J: TRBJ2-1
D: -
V: TRBV7-6
CDR3: CAGSLEIYSEQFF

J: TRBJ2-3
D: TRBD1
V: TRBV7-2
CDR3: CASRDRKGPDTQYF

J: TRBJ1-5
D: -
V: TRBV10-3
CDR3: CAISESGDNQPQHF

J: TRBJ2-1
D: -
V: TRBV2
CDR3: CASSPRDYNEQFF

J: TRBJ1-5
D: -
V: TRBV12-3/TRBV12-4
CDR3: CASSFEAGVNQPQHF

J: TRBJ2-7
D: -
V: TRBV29-1
CDR3: CSVEDGTYSYEQYF

J: TRBJ2-3
D: TRBD2
V: TRBV7-2
CDR3: CASSLETSADTQYF

J: TRBJ2-3
D: TRBD1
V: TRBV7-8
CDR3: CASSSTGGRTDTQYF

J: TRBJ2-2
D: -
V: TRBV11-2
CDR3: CASSLRQANTGELFF

J: TRBJ2-7
D: -
V: TRBV5-8
CDR3: CAGPNGGSVPGEQYF

J: TRBJ1-6
D: TRBD1
V: TRBV25-1
CDR3: CASGRQGDNSPLHF

J: TRBJ1-5
D: TRBD1
V: TRBV6-1
CDR3: CASSLRDRGHYSNRPQHF

J: TRBJ2-7
D: TRBD2
V: TRBV5-1
CDR3: CASRSLAGSSYEQYF

J: TRBJ1-1
D: -
V: TRBV15
CDR3: CATSRDWNTEAFF

J: TRBJ2-4
D: TRBD2
V: TRBV20-1
CDR3: CSARDPGGRQKNIQYF

J: TRBJ1-6
D: TRBD1
V: TRBV2
CDR3: CASSERQGAFSPLHF

J: TRBJ1-5
D: -
V: TRBV2
CDR3: CASSESIQPQHF

J: TRBJ1-1
D: -
V: TRBV7-2
CDR3: CASSFRNTEAFF

J: TRBJ2-7
D: -
V: TRBV25-1
CDR3: CASSLGHEQYF

J: TRBJ1-5
D: TRBD1
V: TRBV15
CDR3: CATSIPTGGWSNQPQHF

J: TRBJ1-5
D: TRBD1
V: TRBV11-2
CDR3: CASSFSSGGYSNQPQHF

J: TRBJ1-2
D: -
V: TRBV5-5
CDR3: CASSLSTDGTNYGYTF

J: TRBJ1-4
D: -
V: TRBV12-3/TRBV12-4
CDR3: CASSPGRLTNEKLFF